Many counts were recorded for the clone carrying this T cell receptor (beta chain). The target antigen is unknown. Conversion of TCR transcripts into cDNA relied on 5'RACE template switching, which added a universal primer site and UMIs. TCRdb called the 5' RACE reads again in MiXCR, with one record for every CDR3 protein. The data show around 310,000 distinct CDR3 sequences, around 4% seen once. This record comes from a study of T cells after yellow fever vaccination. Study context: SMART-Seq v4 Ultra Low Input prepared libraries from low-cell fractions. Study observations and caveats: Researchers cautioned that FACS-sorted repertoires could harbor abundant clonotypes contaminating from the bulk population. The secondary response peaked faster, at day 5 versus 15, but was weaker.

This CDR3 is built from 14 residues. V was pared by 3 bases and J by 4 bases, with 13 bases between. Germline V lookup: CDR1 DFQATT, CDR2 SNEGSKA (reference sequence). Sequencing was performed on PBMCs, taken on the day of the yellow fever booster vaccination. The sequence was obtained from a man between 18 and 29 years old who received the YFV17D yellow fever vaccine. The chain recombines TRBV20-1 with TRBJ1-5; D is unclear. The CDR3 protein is CSAREGFRNQPQHF. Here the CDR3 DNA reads TGCAGTGCTAGGGAGGGATTTCGAAATCAGCCCCAGCATTTT.